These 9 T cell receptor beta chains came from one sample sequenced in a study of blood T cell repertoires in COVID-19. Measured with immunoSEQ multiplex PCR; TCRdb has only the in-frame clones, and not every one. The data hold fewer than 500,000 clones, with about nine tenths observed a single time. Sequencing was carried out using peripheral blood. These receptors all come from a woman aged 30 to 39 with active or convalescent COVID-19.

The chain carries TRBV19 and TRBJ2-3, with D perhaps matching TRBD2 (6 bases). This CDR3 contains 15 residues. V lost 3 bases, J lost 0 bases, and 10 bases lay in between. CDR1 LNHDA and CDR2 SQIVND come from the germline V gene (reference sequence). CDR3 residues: CASSIFGTSTDTQYF. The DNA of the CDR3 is TGTGCCAGTAGTATCTTTGGGACTAGCACAGATACGCAGTATTTT.

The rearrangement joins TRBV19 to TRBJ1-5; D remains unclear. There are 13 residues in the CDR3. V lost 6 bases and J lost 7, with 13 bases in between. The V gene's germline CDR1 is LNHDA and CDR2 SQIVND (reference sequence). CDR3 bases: TGTGCCAGTAGGGTGCAAGGAGAACAGCCCCAGCATTTT. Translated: CASRVQGEQPQHF.

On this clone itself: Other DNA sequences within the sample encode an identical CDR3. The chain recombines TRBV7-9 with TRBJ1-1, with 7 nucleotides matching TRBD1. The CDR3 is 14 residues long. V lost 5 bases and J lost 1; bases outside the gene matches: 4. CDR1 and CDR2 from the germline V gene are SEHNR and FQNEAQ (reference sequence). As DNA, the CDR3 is TGTGCCAGCAGCCTGGGGACAGCGAACACTGAAGCTTTCTTT. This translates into CASSLGTANTEAFF.

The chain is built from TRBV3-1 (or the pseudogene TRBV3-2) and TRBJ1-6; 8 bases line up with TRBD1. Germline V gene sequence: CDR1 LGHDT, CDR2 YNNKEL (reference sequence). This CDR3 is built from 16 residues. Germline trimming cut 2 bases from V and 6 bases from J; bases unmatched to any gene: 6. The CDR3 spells CASSQTATGANSPLHF. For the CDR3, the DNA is TGTGCCAGCAGCCAAACCGCGACAGGGGCTAATTCACCCCTCCACTTT.

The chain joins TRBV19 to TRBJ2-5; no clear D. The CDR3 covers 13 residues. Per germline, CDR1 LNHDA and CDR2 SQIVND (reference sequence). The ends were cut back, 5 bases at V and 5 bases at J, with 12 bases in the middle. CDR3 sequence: CASSRVAFETQYF. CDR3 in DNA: TGTGCCAGTAGTCGGGTGGCATTCGAGACCCAGTACTTC.

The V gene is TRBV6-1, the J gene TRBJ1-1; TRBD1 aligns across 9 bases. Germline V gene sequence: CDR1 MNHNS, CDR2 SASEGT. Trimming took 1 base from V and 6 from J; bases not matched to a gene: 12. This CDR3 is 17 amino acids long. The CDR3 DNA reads TGTGCCAGCAGTGAAGGCGGGGGGACAGGGTACCGCCCTGAAGCTTTCTTT. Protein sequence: CASSEGGGTGYRPEAFF.

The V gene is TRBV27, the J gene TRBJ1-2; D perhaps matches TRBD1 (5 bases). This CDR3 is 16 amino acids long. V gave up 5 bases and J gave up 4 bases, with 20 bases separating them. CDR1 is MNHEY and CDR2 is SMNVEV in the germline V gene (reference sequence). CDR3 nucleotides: TGTGCCAGCAGTCCAAACCCCCACGACAGCTCCTATGGCTACACCTTC. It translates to CASSPNPHDSSYGYTF.

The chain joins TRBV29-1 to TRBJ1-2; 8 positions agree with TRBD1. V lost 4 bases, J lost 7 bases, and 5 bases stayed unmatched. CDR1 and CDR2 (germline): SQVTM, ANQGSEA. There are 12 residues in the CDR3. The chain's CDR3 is CSVATGEVGYTF. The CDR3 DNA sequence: TGCAGCGTTGCGACAGGGGAGGTTGGCTACACCTTC.

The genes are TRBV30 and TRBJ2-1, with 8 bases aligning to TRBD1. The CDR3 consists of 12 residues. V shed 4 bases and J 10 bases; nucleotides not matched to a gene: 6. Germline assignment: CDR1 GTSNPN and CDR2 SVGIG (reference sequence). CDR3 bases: TGTGCCTGGAAGGGACAGGCTCCCGAGCAGTTCTTC. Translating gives CAWKGQAPEQFF.